Below, one T cell receptor beta chain is given with its context. Its target antigen remains unknown. One base away there is no much larger clone; base qualities are not given. Library preparation used the immunoSEQ multiplex PCR assay. In the source study's methods: A statistical classification framework was built for diagnosing cytomegalovirus status from the catalog of TCR beta chain sequences. Imported from immuneACCESS, the table was reduced by TCRdb to in-frame sequences with V and J called. These copies leave out some clones; in studies compared against another copy, an unresolved V gene accounts for under half, and the cause of the remainder is not known. That table supplies the V and J calls and clone size; D and trimming were determined from the DNA. In this sample the table shows approximately 230,000 clones, roughly 84% of which occur a single time. More than 10% of the sample is in the top ten clones.

The donors were included in the validation cohort of some 110 subjects, a group kept apart from the 666-subject first cohort. This record comes from a study of cytomegalovirus exposure and HLA in healthy donors (dated by TCRdb to the late 2010s). Broadly, across the study: A later analysis indicated that the 95 to 150 validation repertoires were generated on the platform also employed for the 700 or so repertoires of the first cohort. A separate validation cohort of roughly 120 different subjects was used in addition to the roughly 640-subject first cohort. The study aimed to test whether signatures of past pathogen exposure could be identified by cataloging public T cell receptors. To predict cytomegalovirus infection status, the study combined high-throughput TCR immunosequencing, statistical association of individual TCRs with disease status, and machine learning. Findings and caveats that apply to the study as a whole: While some public TCRs were present in many individuals, most TCR sequences turned up only very rarely across donors. In vitro tests confirmed that three of the cytomegalovirus-associated TCR beta chains recognize cytomegalovirus antigens. Subsequent analysis determined that TCRs grouped into clusters in the first cohort also showed a tendency toward co-occurrence across the roughly 130 validation repertoires, and approximately 93% of cluster scores exceeded 0. The authors suggested that the approach could potentially be extended to other disease states and immunological phenotypes. In both the original and validation cohorts, the classifier was reported to diagnose cytomegalovirus status with high specificity and sensitivity. A later analysis lacked HLA typing for the validation cohort, so it scored co-occurrence in that cohort across all 120 repertoires. The study gave a list of 150 to 200 TCR beta chains associated with cytomegalovirus.

The germline V gene supplies CDR1 SGDLS and CDR2 YYNGEE. The V end loses 3 bases and the J end loses 4 bases, and a stretch of 13 bases separates them. From the cysteine up to the phenylalanine, the CDR3 has a length of 14 residues. Solely the CDR3 DNA is kept, with 42 bases framed from the first base. This sequence was found in a man younger than 30 in good health and CMV-seropositive. Here the chain combines TRBV9 and TRBJ1-1, with TRBD1 as a weak D call on 5 bases. Sequences were obtained from PBMCs. The CDR3 is CASSANTGITEAFF. In nucleotide form, the sequence is TGTGCCAGCAGCGCGAATACAGGTATCACTGAAGCTTTCTTT. Outside the CDR3, residues come from the reference TRBV9 and TRBJ1-1 proteins, so the full variable domain is: DSGVTQTPKHLITATGQRVTLRCSPRSGDLSVYWYQQSLDQGLQFLIQYYNGEERAKGNILERFSAQQFPDLHSELNLSSLELGDSALYFCASSANTGITEAFFGQGTRLTVV.